This T cell receptor (beta chain) stems from a study of cytomegalovirus exposure and HLA in healthy donors. Study details: It was reported in a later analysis that the same platform had been used for the roughly 130 validation repertoires as for the roughly 650 first-cohort repertoires. Findings of the study overall: It was 150 to 200 TCR beta chains that were listed as cytomegalovirus-associated. Under in vitro conditions, a few CMV-associated chains were confirmed as specific for CMV antigens. Subsequent analysis showed first-cohort TCR clusters tending to co-occur in around 130 validation repertoires.

This clone was detected only once. As yet, its antigen is unknown. V lost 5 bases and J lost 1, with 14 bases in between. Germline-derived CDR1 and CDR2 are SQVTM and ANQGSEA. The CDR3 length is 15 residues. Profiling relied on immunoSEQ multiplex PCR, and the TCRdb table lists in-frame clones only, not all of them. Of approximately 160,000 clones detected, approximately 86% appear once; the ten largest clones hold around 2%. Material: PBMCs. The sequence was collected from a woman under 30 in good health and CMV-seronegative. J is TRBJ2-2 and V is TRBV29-1; tentatively, D is TRBD2 (6 bases). The CDR3 DNA is TGCAGCGTTTCCCGCAAGGGACTGAACACCGGGGAGCTGTTTTTT. Its protein is CSVSRKGLNTGELFF.